The 13 T cell receptor beta chains presented below share a single source sample, sequenced in a study of T cell responses to AZD1222 COVID-19 vaccine. This table comes from immunoSEQ multiplex PCR, and its TCRdb copy is limited to in-frame clones, with some not included. The sample yields tens of thousands of clones, approximately 80% seen once. The sequencing used peripheral blood, collected 28 days after the second AZD1222 dose. These receptors all stem from an adult who received the AZD1222 COVID-19 vaccine.

V is TRBV19 and J is TRBJ2-1; TRBD1 agrees at 9 bases. The CDR3 extends over 13 amino acids. Trimming took 8 bases from V and 7 from J; bases not matched to a gene: 6. Germline loops: CDR1 LNHDA, CDR2 SQIVND (reference sequence). The CDR3 DNA follows: TGTGCCAGTCAGCCGGGACAGGGAAATGAGCAGTTCTTC. As protein: CASQPGQGNEQFF.

The count of this clone is one. The chain couples TRBV5-6 to TRBJ1-5; a weak D match, TRBD1 (5 bases). CDR3 length equals 16 residues. V was pared by 0 bases and J by 3 bases, with 13 bases between. In germline, CDR1 is SGHDT, CDR2 YYEEEE. The CDR3 spells CASSLGDRVYNQPQHF. The CDR3 region has the DNA TGTGCCAGCAGCTTGGGTGACAGAGTTTACAATCAGCCCCAGCATTTT.

This rearrangement joins TRBV7-9 to TRBJ2-5; D ambiguous. V lost 1 base and J lost 5, with 5 bases in between. Germline V gene lookup returns CDR1 SEHNR and CDR2 FQNEAQ (reference sequence). The CDR3 contains 12 residues. CDR3 region: CASSLVGETQYF. The CDR3 bases are TGTGCCAGCAGCTTAGTGGGGGAGACCCAGTACTTC.

The chain joins TRBV29-1 to TRBJ1-3; D is possibly TRBD1 (5 bases). Germline V CDR1 and CDR2: SQVTM, ANQGSEA. The length of the CDR3 is 15 residues. Between the trimmed V and J ends, which lost 7 bases and 2 bases, there was a span of 18 bases. The CDR3 is CSAQGGVGTGNTIYF. CDR3 in DNA: TGCAGCGCCCAGGGCGGGGTTGGAACTGGAAACACCATATATTTT.

The V call is TRBV6-5, the J call TRBJ2-3, with 9 bases that match TRBD2. Germline V CDR1 and CDR2: MNHEY, SVGAGI. Trimming took 0 bases from V and 5 from J; bases not matched to a gene: 6. This CDR3 has 16 amino acids. The CDR3 sequence: CASSYSLAGWEDTQYF. The CDR3, as DNA: TGTGCCAGCAGTTACTCCCTAGCGGGGTGGGAAGATACGCAGTATTTT.

The genes are TRBV6-5 and TRBJ1-1, with TRBD1 identical over 7 bases. Germline CDR1 is MNHEY and CDR2 is SVGAGI. The CDR3 has 14 residues. V gave up 6 bases and J gave up 2 bases; unmatched junction bases: 6. The CDR3 loop is CASRTGQINTEAFF. The CDR3, as DNA: TGTGCCAGCAGGACGGGACAGATAAACACTGAAGCTTTCTTT.

This sequence joins TRBV27 and TRBJ2-5; no clear D. The CDR3 spans 12 residues. The V end was cut by 8 bases, the J end by 4 bases, with 11 bases between. From germline, CDR1 is MNHEY and CDR2 SMNVEV (reference sequence). CDR3 in DNA: TGTGCCAGCGCCTCCCGATCAGAGACCCAGTACTTC. Translating gives CASASRSETQYF.

The genes are TRBV30 and TRBJ2-6; D is ambiguous. This CDR3 spans 13 amino acids. Germline-derived CDR1 and CDR2 are GTSNPN and SVGIG (reference sequence). V gave up 5 bases and J gave up 1 base, with 6 bases separating them. The CDR3 DNA reads TGTGCCTGGTCGACTTCTGGGGCCAACGTCCTGACTTTC. This encodes CAWSTSGANVLTF.

This chain joins TRBV9 and TRBJ2-2; weak D call: TRBD1 (5 bases). Germline CDR1 reads SGDLS; CDR2 reads YYNGEE. V dropped 2 bases and J dropped 4 bases, with 12 bases sitting between them. The CDR3 spans 15 residues. CDR3 in DNA: TGTGCCAGCAGCGTTAGTCAGGGCTCCACCGGGGAGCTGTTTTTT. Its translation: CASSVSQGSTGELFF.

The V call is TRBV6-5, the J call TRBJ1-4; no firm D call. V shed 4 bases and J shed 6 bases, with 12 bases lying between them. This CDR3 is built from 14 residues. From germline, CDR1 is MNHEY and CDR2 SVGAGI. CDR3 residues: CASSSVSQDEKLFF. As DNA, the CDR3 is TGTGCCAGCAGTTCAGTCTCCCAGGATGAAAAACTGTTTTTT.

V usage is TRBV4-2 and J usage is TRBJ2-5; 7 bases align to TRBD1. Looked up from germline, CDR1 is LGHNA and CDR2 is YNFKEQ. The CDR3 sequence is 15 residues long. Unmatched junction bases numbered 7, after V lost 3 bases and J lost 3 bases. For the CDR3, the DNA is TGTGCCAGCAGCCAGATTACCGGGACAGAAGAGACCCAGTACTTC. It specifies CASSQITGTEETQYF.

V gene TRBV19 combines with J gene TRBJ1-5, with 8 bases fitting TRBD1. Germline CDR1 and CDR2: LNHDA and SQIVND (reference sequence). The CDR3 is 13 amino acids. J lost 7 bases, V lost 5 bases, and 4 bases had no gene match. In nucleotides, the CDR3 is TGTGCCAGTAGTCAACAGGGGGAACAGCCCCAGCATTTT. Residues: CASSQQGEQPQHF.

This clone was recorded only once. The chain is built from TRBV15 and TRBJ1-1; 8 nucleotides line up with TRBD1. Germline loops: CDR1 LNHNV, CDR2 YYDKDF (reference sequence). The CDR3 sequence is 15 residues long. Trimming at V came to 0 bases and at J to 7 bases, leaving 7 bases not matched to a gene. This CDR3 reads CATSRDGQGAGEAFF. Here the CDR3 DNA reads TGTGCCACCAGCAGAGATGGCCAGGGGGCGGGTGAAGCTTTCTTT.